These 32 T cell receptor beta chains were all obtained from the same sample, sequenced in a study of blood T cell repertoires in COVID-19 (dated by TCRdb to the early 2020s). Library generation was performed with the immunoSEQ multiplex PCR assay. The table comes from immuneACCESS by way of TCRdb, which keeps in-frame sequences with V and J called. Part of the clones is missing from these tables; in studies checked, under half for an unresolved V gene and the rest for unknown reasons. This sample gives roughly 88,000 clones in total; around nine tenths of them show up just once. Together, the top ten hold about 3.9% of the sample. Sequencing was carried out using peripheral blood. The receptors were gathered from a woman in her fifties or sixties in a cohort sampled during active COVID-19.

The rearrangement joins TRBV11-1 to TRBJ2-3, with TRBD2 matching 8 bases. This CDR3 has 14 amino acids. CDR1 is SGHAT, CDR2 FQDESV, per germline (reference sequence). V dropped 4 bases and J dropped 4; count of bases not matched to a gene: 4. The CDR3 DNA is TGTGCCAGCAGCTCCGGGAGGGCCTCAGATACGCAGTATTTT. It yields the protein CASSSGRASDTQYF.

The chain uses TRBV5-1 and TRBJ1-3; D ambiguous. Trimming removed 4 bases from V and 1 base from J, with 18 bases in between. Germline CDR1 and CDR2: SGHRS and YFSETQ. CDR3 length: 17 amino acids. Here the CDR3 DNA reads TGCGCCAGCAGCGCGGGCGTCAGGTCCTCTTCTGGAAACACCATATATTTT. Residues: CASSAGVRSSSGNTIYF. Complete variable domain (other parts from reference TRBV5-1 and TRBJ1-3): KAGVTQTPRYLIKTRGQQVTLSCSPISGHRSVSWYQQTPGQGLQFLFEYFSETQRNKGNFPGRFSGRQFSNSRSEMNVSTLELGDSALYLCASSAGVRSSSGNTIYFGEGSWLTVV.

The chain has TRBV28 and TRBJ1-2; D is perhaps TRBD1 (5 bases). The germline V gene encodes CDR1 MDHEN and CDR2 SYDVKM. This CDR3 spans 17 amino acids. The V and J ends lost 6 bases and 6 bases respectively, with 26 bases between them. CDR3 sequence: CASRWGDVKGKMDGYTF. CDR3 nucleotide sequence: TGTGCCAGCAGATGGGGGGACGTTAAAGGCAAGATGGATGGCTACACCTTC.

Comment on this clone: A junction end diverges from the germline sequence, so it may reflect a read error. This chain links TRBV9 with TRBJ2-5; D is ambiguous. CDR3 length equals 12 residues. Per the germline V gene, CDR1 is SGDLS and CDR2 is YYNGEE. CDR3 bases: TGTGCCAGCAGCGTAGACCAAGAGGCCCAGTACTTC. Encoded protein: CASSVDQEAQYF. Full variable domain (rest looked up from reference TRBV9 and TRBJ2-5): DSGVTQTPKHLITATGQRVTLRCSPRSGDLSVYWYQQSLDQGLQFLIQYYNGEERAKGNILERFSAQQFPDLHSELNLSSLELGDSALYFCASSVDQEAQYFGPGTRLLVL.

CDR3 in DNA: TGTGCCACCAGTGATTTGCAAGGGACAGGGCCCCCTGGAAACACCATATATTTT. This codes for CATSDLQGTGPPGNTIYF. J is TRBJ1-3 and V is TRBV24-1, with 9 bases matching TRBD1. This CDR3 comprises 18 residues. Trimming cost V 0 bases and J 2 bases; bases outside gene matches: 7. Germline V lookup: CDR1 KGHDR, CDR2 SFDVKD.

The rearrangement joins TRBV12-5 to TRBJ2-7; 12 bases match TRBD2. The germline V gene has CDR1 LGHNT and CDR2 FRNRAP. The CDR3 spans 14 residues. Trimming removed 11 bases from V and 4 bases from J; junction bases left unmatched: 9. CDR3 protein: CAHDLAGGPYEQYF. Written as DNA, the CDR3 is TGTGCTCATGACCTAGCGGGAGGGCCGTACGAGCAGTACTTC. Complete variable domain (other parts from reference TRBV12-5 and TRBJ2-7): DARVTQTPRHKVTEMGQEVTMRCQPILGHNTVFWYRQTMMQGLELLAYFRNRAPLDDSGMPKDRFSAEMPDATLATLKIQPSEPRDSAVYFCAHDLAGGPYEQYFGPGTRLTVT.

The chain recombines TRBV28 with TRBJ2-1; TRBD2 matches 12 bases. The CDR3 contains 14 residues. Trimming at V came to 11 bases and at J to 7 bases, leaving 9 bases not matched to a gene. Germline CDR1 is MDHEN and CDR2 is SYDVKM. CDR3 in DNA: TGTGCCTCCGACCTAGCGGGAGGGCCTAATGAGCAGTTCTTC. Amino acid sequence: CASDLAGGPNEQFF.

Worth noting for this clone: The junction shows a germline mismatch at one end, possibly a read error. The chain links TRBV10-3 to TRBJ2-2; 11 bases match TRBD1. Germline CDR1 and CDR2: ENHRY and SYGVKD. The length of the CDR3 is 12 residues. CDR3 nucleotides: TGTGCCATCAGTGGACCGGGACAGGGGGTGATTTTT. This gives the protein CAISGPGQGVIF.

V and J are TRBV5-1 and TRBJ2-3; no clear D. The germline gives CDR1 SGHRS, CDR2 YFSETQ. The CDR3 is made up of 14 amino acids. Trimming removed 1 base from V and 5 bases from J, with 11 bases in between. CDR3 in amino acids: CASSLSLSRDTQYF. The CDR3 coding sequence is TGCGCCAGCAGCTTGTCCCTTTCGAGAGATACGCAGTATTTT.

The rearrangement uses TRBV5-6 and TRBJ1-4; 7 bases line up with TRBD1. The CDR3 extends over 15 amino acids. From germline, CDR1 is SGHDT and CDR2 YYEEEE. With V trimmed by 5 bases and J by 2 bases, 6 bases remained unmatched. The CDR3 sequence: CASSSRGRTNEKLFF. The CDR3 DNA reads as TGTGCCAGCAGTTCTAGGGGGCGCACTAATGAAAAACTGTTTTTT.

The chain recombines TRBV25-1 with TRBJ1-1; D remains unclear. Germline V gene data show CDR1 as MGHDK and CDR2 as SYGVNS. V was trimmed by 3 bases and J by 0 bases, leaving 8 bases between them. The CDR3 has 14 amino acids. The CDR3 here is CASSETGLNTEAFF. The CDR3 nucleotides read TGTGCCAGCAGTGAGACGGGGTTGAACACTGAAGCTTTCTTT.

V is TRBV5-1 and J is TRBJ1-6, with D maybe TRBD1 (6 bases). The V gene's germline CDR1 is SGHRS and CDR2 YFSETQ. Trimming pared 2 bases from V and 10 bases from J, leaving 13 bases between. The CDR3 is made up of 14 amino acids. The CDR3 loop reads CASSLGGEGSPLHF. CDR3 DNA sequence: TGCGCCAGCAGCTTAGGGGGGGAAGGATCACCCCTCCACTTT.

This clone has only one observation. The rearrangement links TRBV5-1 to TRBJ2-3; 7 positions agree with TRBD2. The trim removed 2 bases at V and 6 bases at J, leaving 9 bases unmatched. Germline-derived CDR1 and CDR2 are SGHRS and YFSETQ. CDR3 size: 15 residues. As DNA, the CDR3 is TGCGCCAGCAGCTTACAAACCGGGACTATGGATACGCAGTATTTT. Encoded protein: CASSLQTGTMDTQYF.

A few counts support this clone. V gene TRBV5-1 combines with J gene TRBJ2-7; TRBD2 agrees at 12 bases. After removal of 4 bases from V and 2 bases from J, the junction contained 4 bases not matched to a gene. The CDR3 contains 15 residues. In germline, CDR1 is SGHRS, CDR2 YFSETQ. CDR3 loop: CASSRLAGETYEQYF. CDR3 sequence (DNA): TGCGCCAGCAGCCGACTAGCGGGAGAGACCTACGAGCAGTACTTC.

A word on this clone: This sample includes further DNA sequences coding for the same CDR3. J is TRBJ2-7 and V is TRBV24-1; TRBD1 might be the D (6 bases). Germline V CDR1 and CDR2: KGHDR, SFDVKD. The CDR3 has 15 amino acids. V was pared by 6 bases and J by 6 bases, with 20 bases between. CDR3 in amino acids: CATSSAGTLASEQYF. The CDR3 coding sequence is TGTGCCACCAGTTCCGCCGGGACACTCGCATCCGAGCAGTACTTC.

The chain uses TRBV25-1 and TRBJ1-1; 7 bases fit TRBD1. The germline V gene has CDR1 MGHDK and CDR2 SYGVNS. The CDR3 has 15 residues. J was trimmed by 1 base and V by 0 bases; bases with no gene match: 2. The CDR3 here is CASSEYTGANTEAFF. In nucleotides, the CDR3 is TGTGCCAGCAGTGAATATACAGGGGCGAACACTGAAGCTTTCTTT.

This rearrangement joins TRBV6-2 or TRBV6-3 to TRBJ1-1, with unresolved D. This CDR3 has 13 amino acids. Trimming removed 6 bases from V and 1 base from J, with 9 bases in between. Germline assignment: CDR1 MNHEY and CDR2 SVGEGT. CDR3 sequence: CASSRLRNTEAFF. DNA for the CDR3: TGTGCCAGCAGCCGCCTGAGGAACACTGAAGCTTTCTTT.

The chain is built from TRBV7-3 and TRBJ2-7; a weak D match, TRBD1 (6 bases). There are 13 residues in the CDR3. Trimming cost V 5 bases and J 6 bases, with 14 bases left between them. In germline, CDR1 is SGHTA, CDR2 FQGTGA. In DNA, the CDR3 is TGTGCCAGCAGCCCAGGGGATAGGGGCGAGCAGTACTTC. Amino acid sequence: CASSPGDRGEQYF.

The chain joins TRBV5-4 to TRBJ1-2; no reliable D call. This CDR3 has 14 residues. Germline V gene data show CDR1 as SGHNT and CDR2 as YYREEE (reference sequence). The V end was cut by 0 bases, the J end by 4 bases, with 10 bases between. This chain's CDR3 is CASSLERAFYGYTF. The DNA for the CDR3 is TGTGCCAGCAGCTTGGAGAGGGCTTTCTATGGCTACACCTTC. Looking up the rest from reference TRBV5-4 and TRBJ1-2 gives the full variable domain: ETGVTQSPTHLIKTRGQQVTLRCSSQSGHNTVSWYQQALGQGPQFIFQYYREEENGRGNFPPRFSGLQFPNYSSELNVNALELDDSALYLCASSLERAFYGYTFGSGTRLTVV.

This CDR3 is CASSLVGGPYNEQFF. The CDR3 DNA sequence: TGCGCCAGCAGCTTGGTTGGGGGCCCCTACAATGAGCAGTTCTTC. The rearrangement joins TRBV5-1 to TRBJ2-1; possible D gene TRBD1, 6 bases. The V end was cut by 0 bases, the J end by 2 bases, with 9 bases between. CDR3 size: 15 residues. CDR1 is SGHRS and CDR2 is YFSETQ in the germline V gene.

For the CDR3, the DNA is TGTGCCAGCAGCCCGGGAGGGCCCTCAGATACGCAGTATTTT. Translated: CASSPGGPSDTQYF. V is TRBV27 and J is TRBJ2-3, with 8 bases aligning to TRBD2. Germline loops: CDR1 MNHEY, CDR2 SMNVEV (reference sequence). V trimming: 6 bases; J trimming: 4 bases; junction bases outside the gene matches: 6. This CDR3 spans 14 amino acids.

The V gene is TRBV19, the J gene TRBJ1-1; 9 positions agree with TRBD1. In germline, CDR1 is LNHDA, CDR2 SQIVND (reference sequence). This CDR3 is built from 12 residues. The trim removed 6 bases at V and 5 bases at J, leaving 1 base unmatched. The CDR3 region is CASRTGGTEAFF. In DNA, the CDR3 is TGTGCCAGTAGGACAGGGGGTACTGAAGCTTTCTTT.

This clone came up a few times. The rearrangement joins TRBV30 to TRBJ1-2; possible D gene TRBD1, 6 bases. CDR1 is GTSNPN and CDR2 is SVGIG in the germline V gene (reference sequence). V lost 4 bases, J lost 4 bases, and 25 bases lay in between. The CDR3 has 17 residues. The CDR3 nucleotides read TGTGCCTGGATTCGGTATCCTCAGGGGCCCAACTCCTATGGCTACACCTTC. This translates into CAWIRYPQGPNSYGYTF.

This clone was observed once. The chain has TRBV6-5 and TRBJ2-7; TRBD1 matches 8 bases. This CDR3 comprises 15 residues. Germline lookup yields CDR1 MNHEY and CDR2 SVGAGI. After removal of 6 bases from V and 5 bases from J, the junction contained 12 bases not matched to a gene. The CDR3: CASRDFRDRLNEQYF. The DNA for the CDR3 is TGTGCCAGCAGGGATTTCCGGGACAGGCTCAACGAGCAGTACTTC.

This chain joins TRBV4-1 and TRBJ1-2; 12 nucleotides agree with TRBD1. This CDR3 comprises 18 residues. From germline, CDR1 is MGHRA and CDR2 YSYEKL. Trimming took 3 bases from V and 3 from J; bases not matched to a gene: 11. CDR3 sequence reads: CASSQGQGAQSRDYGYTF. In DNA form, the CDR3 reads TGCGCCAGCAGCCAGGGACAGGGGGCCCAATCTCGGGACTATGGCTACACCTTC.

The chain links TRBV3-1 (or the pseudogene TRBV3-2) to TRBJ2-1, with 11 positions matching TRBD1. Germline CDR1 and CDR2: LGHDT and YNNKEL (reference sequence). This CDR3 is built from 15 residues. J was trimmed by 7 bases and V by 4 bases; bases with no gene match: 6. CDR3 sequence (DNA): TGTGCCAGCAGCCTGGGACAGGGGGTAGGGAATGAGCAGTTCTTC. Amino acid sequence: CASSLGQGVGNEQFF.

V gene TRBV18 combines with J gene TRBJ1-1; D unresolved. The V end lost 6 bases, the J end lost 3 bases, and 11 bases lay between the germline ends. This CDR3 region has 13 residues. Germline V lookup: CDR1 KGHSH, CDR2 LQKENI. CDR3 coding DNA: TGTGCCAGCTCGCCCCGGGGAGACACTGAAGCTTTCTTT. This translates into CASSPRGDTEAFF. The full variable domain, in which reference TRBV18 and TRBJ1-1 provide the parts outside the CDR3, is NAGVMQNPRHLVRRRGQEARLRCSPMKGHSHVYWYRQLPEEGLKFMVYLQKENIIDESGMPKERFSAEFPKEGPSILRIQQVVRGDSAAYFCASSPRGDTEAFFGQGTRLTVV.

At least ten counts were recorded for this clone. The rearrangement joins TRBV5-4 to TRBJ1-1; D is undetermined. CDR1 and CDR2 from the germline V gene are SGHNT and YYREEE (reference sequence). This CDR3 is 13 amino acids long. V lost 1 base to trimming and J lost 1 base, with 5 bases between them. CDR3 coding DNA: TGTGCCAGCAGCTTGAGAGAGAACACTGAAGCTTTCTTT. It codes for CASSLRENTEAFF.

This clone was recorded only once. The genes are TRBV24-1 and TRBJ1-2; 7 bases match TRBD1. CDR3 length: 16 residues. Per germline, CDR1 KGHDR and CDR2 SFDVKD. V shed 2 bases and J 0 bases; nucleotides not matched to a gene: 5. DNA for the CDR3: TGTGCCACCAGTGATTCCGGGACAGCCTCTAACTATGGCTACACCTTC. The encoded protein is CATSDSGTASNYGYTF.

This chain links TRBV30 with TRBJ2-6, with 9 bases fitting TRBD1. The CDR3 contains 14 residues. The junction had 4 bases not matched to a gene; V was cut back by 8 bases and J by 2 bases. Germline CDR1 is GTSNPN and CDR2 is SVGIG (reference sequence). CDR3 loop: CAGDREAGANVLTF. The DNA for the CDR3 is TGTGCCGGGGACAGGGAAGCTGGGGCCAACGTCCTGACTTTC. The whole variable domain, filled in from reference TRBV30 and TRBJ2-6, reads SQTIHQWPATLVQPVGSPLSLECTVEGTSNPNLYWYRQAAGRGLQLLFYSVGIGQISSEVPQNLSASRPQDRQFILSSKKLLLSDSGFYLCAGDREAGANVLTFGAGSRLTVL.

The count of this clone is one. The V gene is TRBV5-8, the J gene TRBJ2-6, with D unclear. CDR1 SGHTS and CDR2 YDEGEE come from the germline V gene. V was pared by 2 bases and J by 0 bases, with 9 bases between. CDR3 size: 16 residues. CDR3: CASSFSGVSGANVLTF. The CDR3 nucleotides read TGTGCCAGCAGCTTTTCAGGCGTCTCTGGGGCCAACGTCCTGACTTTC.

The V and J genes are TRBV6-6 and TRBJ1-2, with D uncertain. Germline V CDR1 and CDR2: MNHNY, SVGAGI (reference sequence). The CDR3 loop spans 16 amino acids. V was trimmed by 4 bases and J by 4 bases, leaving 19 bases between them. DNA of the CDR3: TGTGCCAGCAGTTTTTCCCCTTTGGTCCGACTCTATGGCTACACCTTC. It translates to CASSFSPLVRLYGYTF.